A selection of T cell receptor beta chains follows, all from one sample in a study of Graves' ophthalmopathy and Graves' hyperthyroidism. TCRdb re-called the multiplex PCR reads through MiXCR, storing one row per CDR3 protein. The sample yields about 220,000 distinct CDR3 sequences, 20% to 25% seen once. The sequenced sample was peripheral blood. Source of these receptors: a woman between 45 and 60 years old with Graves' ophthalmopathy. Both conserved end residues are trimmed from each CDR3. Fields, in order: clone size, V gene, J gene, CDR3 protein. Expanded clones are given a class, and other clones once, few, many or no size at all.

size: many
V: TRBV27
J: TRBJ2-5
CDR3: ASIWASGQETQY

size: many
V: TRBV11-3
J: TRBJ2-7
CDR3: ASRRDGNYEQY

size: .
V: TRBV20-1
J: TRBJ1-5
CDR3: SASLDSRSNQPQH

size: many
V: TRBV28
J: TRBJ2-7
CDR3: ASSSRWKSSEQY

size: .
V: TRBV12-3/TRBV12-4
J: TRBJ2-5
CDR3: ASSMGRGRETQY

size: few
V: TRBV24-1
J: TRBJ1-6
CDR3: ATSDLRETGSPLH

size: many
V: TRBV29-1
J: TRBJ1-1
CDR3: SVGGSPNTEAF

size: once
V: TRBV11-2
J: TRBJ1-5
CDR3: ASSPRGGDGLNQPQH

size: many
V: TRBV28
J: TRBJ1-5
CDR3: ASRRTAGQPQH

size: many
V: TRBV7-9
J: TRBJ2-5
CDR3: ASSYPSEKTQY

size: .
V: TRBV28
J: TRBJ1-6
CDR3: ASSRLTQGHSPLH

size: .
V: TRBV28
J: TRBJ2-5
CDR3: ASSLRVRETQY

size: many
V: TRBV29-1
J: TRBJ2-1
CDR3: SVDGPAKRASSYNEQF

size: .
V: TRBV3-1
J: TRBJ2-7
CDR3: ASSQDLAGGVEY

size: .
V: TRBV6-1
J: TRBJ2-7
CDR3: ASKPGTGGYEQY

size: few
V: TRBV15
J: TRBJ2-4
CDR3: AASRDPAYIQY

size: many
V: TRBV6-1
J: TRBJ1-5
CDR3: ASSASGGKQPQH

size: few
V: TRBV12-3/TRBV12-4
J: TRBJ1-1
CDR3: ASSLTQVRGTEAF

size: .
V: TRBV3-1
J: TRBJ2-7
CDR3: ASSSNSGGAYEQY

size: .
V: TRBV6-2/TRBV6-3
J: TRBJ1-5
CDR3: ASSYSRTGQPQH

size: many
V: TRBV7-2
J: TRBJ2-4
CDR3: ASSLARTVKNIQY

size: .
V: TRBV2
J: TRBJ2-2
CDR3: ASGTGSHGELF

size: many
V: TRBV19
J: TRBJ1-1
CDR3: ASSGAVNTEAF

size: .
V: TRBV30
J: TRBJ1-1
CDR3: AWSRGSTEAF

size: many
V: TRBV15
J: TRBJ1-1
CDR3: ATSREQGATEAF

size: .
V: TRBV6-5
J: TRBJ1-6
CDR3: ASSYGTGGVSPLH

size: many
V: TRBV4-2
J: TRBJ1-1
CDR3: ASSQGRGGATEAF

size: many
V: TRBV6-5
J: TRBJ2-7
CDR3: ASSYGGRAWGSYEQY

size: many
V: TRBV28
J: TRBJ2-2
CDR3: ASSFLRTGGRVGELF

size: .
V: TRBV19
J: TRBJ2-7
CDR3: ASSKTGGADEQY

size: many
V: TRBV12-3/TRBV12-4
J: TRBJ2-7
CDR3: ASGQAGATYEQY

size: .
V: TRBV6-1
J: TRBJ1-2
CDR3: ASRPGQGYGYT

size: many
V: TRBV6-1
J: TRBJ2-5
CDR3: ASSEARAGGPRETQY

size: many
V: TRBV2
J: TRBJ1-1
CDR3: ASSDGQDTEAF

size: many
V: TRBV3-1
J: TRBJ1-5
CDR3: ASSHDRNQPQH

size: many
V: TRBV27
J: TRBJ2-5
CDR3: ASRQTWPGRETQY

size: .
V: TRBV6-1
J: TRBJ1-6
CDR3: ASQPNNSPLH

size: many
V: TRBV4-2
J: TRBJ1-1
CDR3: ASSQEWSTGSGGTEVF

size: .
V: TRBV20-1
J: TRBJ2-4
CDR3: SARDGPSGSDIQY

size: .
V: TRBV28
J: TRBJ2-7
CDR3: ASSSTGGTFGEQY

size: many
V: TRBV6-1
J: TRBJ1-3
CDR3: ASSDWGSGNTIY

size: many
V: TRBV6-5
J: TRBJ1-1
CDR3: ASTNHGTGEAF

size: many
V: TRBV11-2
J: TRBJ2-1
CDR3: ASSPWVLAGAREQF

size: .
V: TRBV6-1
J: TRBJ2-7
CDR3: ASRRAGAREQY

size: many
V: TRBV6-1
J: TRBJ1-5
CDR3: ASSVIQAGNQPQH

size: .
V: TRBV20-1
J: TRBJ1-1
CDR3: SARDATVRRNEAF

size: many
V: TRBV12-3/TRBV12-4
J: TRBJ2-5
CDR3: ASSLVAGETQY

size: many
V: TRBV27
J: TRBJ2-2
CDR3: ASSLFRAGGTGELF